Listed below are T cell receptor beta chains from one sample, sequenced in a study of blood T cell repertoires in COVID-19. Sequenced by immunoSEQ multiplex PCR; TCRdb stores in-frame clones only, minus some. The sample has about 340,000 clones, over 80% seen once; the top ten hold 6% to 7%. Sequences were obtained from peripheral blood. The receptors shown here come from a woman aged 45 to 65 with COVID-19, enrolled during active disease. Both conserved end residues are part of each CDR3. The order of the fields is V gene, J gene, CDR3 length, D gene, clone size, CDR3 DNA, CDR3 protein. D genes are given only for firm matches. Rows give clone size only sometimes, using once, few, many, or a class for an expanded clone.

>TRBV7-2|TRBJ2-5|12|NA|NA
TGTGCCAGCAGACGAGGTGTGGAGACCCAGTACTTC
CASRRGVETQYF
>TRBV4-1|TRBJ2-3|17|TRBD1|NA
TGCGCCAGCAGCCCTGACAGGGCGGTCTCTAGCACAGATACGCAGTATTTT
CASSPDRAVSSTDTQYF
>TRBV5-1|TRBJ1-4|15|NA|NA
TGCGCCAGCAGCTTCGACACCTCAACTAATGAAAAACTGTTTTTT
CASSFDTSTNEKLFF
>TRBV13|TRBJ2-1|17|TRBD2|NA
TGTGCCAGCAGCTTACGGCGCGGGATAGCGGGTGGTAATGAGCAGTTCTTC
CASSLRRGIAGGNEQFF
>TRBV4-1|TRBJ2-7|15|TRBD1|NA
TGCGCCAGCAGCCAAGCCGGGACAGGGTCCTACGAGCAGTACTTC
CASSQAGTGSYEQYF
>TRBV2|TRBJ2-6|13|NA|NA
TGTGCCGGCCACAGCTCTGGGGCCAACGTCCTGACTTTC
CAGHSSGANVLTF
>TRBV18|TRBJ1-1|13|TRBD1|NA
TGTGCCAGCCGACAGGGGGCCGACACTGAAGCTTTCTTT
CASRQGADTEAFF
>TRBV5-1|TRBJ2-7|15|TRBD2|NA
TGCGCCAGCAGCTTGTGGACTAGCGGTTCAGGCGAGCAGTACTTC
CASSLWTSGSGEQYF
>TRBV2|TRBJ1-2|12|NA|NA
TGTGCCAGCAAGCTCGGGATTCAGGACTACACCTTC
CASKLGIQDYTF
>TRBV9|TRBJ2-3|16|NA|NA
TGTGCCAGCAGCGTAGGTTCCGCTACCAAAACAGATACGCAGTATTTT
CASSVGSATKTDTQYF
>TRBV5-4|TRBJ2-1|15|NA|NA
TGTGCCAGCAGCTTACTGGGGGCCTCCTACAATGAGCAGTTCTTC
CASSLLGASYNEQFF
>TRBV10-1|TRBJ2-4|14|NA|NA
TGCGCCAGCAAACGACCCAGGCCCAAAAACATTCAGTACTTC
CASKRPRPKNIQYF
>TRBV3-1/TRBV3-2|TRBJ2-2|16|TRBD2|NA
TGTGCCAGCAGCCAAGTGGCGGGAGCTACCACCGGGGAGCTGTTTTTT
CASSQVAGATTGELFF
>TRBV19|TRBJ2-5|15|NA|NA
TGTGCCAGTAGTCGAGGGCGGCTCTCCCAAGAGACCCAGTACTTC
CASSRGRLSQETQYF
>TRBV2|TRBJ2-7|14|NA|NA
TGTGCCAGCAGGAGAAGCGGGCTCGCCTACGAGCAGTACTTC
CASRRSGLAYEQYF
>TRBV3-1/TRBV3-2|TRBJ2-1|17|TRBD2|NA
TGTGCCAGCAGCACCCGGACTAGCGGGAGAGGTTACAATGAGCAGTTCTTC
CASSTRTSGRGYNEQFF
>TRBV7-2|TRBJ1-1|15|NA|once
TGTGCCAGCAGCTTCCGGGGAGGGGGGAACACTGAAGCTTTCTTT
CASSFRGGGNTEAFF
>TRBV14|TRBJ1-6|15|TRBD1|once
TGTGCCAGCAGCTCACAGGACAGGACTGTTTCACCCCTCCACTTT
CASSSQDRTVSPLHF
>TRBV2|TRBJ2-1|13|TRBD2|NA
TGTGCCAGCGCCCCGCGGGAGCGACGGGTGCAGTTCTTC
CASAPRERRVQFF
>TRBV29-1|TRBJ1-1|12|TRBD1|NA
TGCAGCGGCCACAGGGGAGCCACTGAAGCTTTCTTT
CSGHRGATEAFF
>TRBV11-3|TRBJ1-1|14|TRBD1|NA
TGTGCCAGCAGCCCTGGACAGGCTCAGACTGAAGCTTTCTTT
CASSPGQAQTEAFF
>TRBV5-4|TRBJ2-7|14|NA|NA
TGTGCCAGCAGCTTGTACGTCAGGTCCTCGGAGCAGTACTTC
CASSLYVRSSEQYF
>TRBV7-2|TRBJ2-3|14|NA|NA
TGTGCCAGCAGCTTAGGGCTCAGCACAGATACGCAGTATTTT
CASSLGLSTDTQYF
>TRBV7-9|TRBJ2-3|14|NA|NA
TGTGCCAGCAGCCCCTCCCTGAGCACAGATACGCAGTATTTT
CASSPSLSTDTQYF
>TRBV27|TRBJ2-2|17|TRBD2|NA
TGTGCCAGCAGTTTACCCGAACTAGCGGGACTCACCGGGGAGCTGTTTTTT
CASSLPELAGLTGELFF
>TRBV4-2|TRBJ1-5|15|NA|few
TGTGCCAGCAGCCAGATACAGGGTGGTGAGTTGCCCCAGCATTTT
CASSQIQGGELPQHF
>TRBV25-1|TRBJ2-3|16|TRBD2|NA
TGTGCCACAGCCCCCTTAACTAGCGGGAGTACAGATACGCAGTATTTT
CATAPLTSGSTDTQYF
>TRBV25-1|TRBJ1-1|13|TRBD1|NA
TGTGCCAGCAGGGGACAGCAGAACACTGAAGCTTTCTTT
CASRGQQNTEAFF
>TRBV19|TRBJ1-2|13|NA|few
TGTGCCAGTAGTCGGGCAGGGGAGTATGGCTACACCTTC
CASSRAGEYGYTF